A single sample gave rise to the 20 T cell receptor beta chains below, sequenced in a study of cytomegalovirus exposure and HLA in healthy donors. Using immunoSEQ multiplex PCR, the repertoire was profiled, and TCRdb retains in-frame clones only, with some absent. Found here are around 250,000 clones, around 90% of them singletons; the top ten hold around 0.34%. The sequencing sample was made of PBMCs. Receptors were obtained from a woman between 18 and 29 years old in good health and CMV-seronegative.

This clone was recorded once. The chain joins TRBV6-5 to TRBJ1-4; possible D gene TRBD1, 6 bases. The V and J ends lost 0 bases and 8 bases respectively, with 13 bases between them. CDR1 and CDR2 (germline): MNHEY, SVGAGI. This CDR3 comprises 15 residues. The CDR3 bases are TGTGCCAGCAGTTACTCGAGGCAGGGGAGCGAAAAACTGTTTTTT. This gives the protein CASSYSRQGSEKLFF.

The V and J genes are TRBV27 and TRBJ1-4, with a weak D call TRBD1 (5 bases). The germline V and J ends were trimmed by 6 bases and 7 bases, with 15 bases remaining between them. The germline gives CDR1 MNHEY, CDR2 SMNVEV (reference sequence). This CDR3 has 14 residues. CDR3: CASSLTPGGEKLFF. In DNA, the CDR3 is TGTGCCAGCAGCCTAACACCCGGGGGTGAAAAACTGTTTTTT.

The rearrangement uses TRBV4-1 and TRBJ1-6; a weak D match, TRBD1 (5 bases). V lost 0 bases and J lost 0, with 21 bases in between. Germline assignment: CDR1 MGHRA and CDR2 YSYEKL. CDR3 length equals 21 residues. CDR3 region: CASSQEQALWGGSSYNSPLHF. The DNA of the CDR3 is TGCGCCAGCAGCCAAGAGCAAGCTCTCTGGGGGGGGAGCTCCTATAATTCACCCCTCCACTTT.

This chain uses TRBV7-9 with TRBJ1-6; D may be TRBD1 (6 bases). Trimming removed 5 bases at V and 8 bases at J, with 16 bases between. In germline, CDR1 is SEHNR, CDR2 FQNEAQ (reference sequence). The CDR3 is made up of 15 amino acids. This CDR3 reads CASSLTRAGDSPLHF. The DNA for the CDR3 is TGTGCCAGCAGCCTTACTCGGGCAGGGGATTCACCCCTCCACTTT.

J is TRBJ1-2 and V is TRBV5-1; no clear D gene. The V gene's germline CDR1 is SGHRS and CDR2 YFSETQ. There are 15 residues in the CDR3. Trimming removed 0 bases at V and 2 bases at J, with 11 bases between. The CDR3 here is CASSLGSGLNYGYTF. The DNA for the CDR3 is TGCGCCAGCAGCTTGGGATCAGGCCTGAACTATGGCTACACCTTC. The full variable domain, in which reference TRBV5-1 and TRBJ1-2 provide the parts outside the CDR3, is KAGVTQTPRYLIKTRGQQVTLSCSPISGHRSVSWYQQTPGQGLQFLFEYFSETQRNKGNFPGRFSGRQFSNSRSEMNVSTLELGDSALYLCASSLGSGLNYGYTFGSGTRLTVV.

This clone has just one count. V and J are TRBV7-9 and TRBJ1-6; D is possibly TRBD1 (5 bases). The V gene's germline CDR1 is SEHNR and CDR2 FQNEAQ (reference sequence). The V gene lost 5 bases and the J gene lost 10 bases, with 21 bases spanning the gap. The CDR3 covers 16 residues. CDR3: CASSAHRQKTRSPLHF. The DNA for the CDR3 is TGTGCCAGCAGCGCACACAGACAGAAGACTAGATCACCCCTCCACTTT.

The CDR3 spells CASSELTGDNSPLHF. The CDR3 DNA is TGTGCCAGCAGTGAACTGACAGGGGATAATTCACCCCTCCACTTT. The chain links TRBV6-1 to TRBJ1-6, with 8 bases fitting TRBD1. This CDR3 has 15 amino acids. V lost 2 bases and J lost 5; bases outside the gene matches: 2. Germline CDR1 MNHNS, CDR2 SASEGT.

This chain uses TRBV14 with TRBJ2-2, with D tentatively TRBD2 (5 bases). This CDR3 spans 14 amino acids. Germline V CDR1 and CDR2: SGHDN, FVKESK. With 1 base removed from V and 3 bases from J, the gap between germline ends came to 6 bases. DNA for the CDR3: TGTGCCAGCAGCCAAGGGAGGTACACCGGGGAGCTGTTTTTT. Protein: CASSQGRYTGELFF.

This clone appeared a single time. The CDR3 nucleotides are TGTGCCAGCAGCTTGGCACAACTAAAGCAGCCCCAGCATTTT. It translates to CASSLAQLKQPQHF. The chain employs TRBV5-6 and TRBJ1-5; no definite D call. Between the trimmed V and J ends, which lost 0 bases and 7 bases, there was a span of 11 bases. CDR3 size: 14 residues. Germline V gene sequence: CDR1 SGHDT, CDR2 YYEEEE.

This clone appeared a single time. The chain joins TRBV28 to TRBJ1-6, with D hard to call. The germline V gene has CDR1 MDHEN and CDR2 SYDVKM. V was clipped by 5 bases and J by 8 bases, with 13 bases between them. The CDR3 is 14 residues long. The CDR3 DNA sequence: TGTGCCAGCAGTCCCGTCCCCCCAGATTCACCCCTCCACTTT. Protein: CASSPVPPDSPLHF.

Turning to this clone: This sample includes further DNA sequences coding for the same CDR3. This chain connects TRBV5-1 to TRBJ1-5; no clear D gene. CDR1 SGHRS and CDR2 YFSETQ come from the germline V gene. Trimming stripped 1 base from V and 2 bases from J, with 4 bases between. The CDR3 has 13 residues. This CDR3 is CASSLRGNQPQHF. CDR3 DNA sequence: TGCGCCAGCAGCTTGCGTGGCAATCAGCCCCAGCATTTT.

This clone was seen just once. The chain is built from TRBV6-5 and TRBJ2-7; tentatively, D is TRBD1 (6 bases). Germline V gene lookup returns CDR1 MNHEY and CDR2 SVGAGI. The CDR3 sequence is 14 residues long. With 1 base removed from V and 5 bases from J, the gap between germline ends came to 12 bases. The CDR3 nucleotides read TGTGCCAGCAGTTACTACAGGGAAAGAAACGAGCAGTACGTC. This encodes CASSYYRERNEQYV.

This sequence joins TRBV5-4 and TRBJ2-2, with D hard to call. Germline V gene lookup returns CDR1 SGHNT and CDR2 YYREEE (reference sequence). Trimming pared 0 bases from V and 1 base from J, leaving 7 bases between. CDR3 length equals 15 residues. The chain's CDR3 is CASSLGHRNTGELFF. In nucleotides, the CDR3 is TGTGCCAGCAGCTTGGGGCATCGGAACACCGGGGAGCTGTTTTTT. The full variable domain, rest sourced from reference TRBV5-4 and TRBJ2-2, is ETGVTQSPTHLIKTRGQQVTLRCSSQSGHNTVSWYQQALGQGPQFIFQYYREEENGRGNFPPRFSGLQFPNYSSELNVNALELDDSALYLCASSLGHRNTGELFFGEGSRLTVL.

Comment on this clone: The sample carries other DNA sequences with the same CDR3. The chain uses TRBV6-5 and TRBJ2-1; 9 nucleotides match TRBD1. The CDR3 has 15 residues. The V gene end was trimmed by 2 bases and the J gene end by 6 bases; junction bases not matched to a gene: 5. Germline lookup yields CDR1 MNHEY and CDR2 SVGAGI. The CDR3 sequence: CASSYQGQGGNEQFF. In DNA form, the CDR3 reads TGTGCCAGCAGTTACCAGGGACAGGGAGGCAATGAGCAGTTCTTC.

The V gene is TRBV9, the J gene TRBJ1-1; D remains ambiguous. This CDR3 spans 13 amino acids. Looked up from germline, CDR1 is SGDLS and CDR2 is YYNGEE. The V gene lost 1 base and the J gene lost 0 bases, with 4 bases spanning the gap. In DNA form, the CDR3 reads TGTGCCAGCAGCGTAAGAGTGAACACTGAAGCTTTCTTT. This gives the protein CASSVRVNTEAFF. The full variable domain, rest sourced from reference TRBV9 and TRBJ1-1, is DSGVTQTPKHLITATGQRVTLRCSPRSGDLSVYWYQQSLDQGLQFLIQYYNGEERAKGNILERFSAQQFPDLHSELNLSSLELGDSALYFCASSVRVNTEAFFGQGTRLTVV.

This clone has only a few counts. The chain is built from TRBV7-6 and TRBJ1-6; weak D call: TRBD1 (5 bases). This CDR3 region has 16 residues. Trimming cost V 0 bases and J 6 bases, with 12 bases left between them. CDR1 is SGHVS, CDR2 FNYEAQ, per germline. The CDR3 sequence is CASSLAVGAGNSPLHF. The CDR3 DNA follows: TGTGCCAGCAGCTTAGCAGTAGGGGCTGGTAATTCACCCCTCCACTTT.

CDR3 bases: TGTGCCAGTAGTCTCCGGGACAGATTCTACGAGCAGTACTTC. Protein: CASSLRDRFYEQYF. This chain uses TRBV19 with TRBJ2-7; 7 nucleotides line up with TRBD1. Germline assignment: CDR1 LNHDA and CDR2 SQIVND (reference sequence). The V segment lost 5 bases and the J segment 3 bases; nucleotides outside the gene matches: 7. The CDR3 runs 14 residues.

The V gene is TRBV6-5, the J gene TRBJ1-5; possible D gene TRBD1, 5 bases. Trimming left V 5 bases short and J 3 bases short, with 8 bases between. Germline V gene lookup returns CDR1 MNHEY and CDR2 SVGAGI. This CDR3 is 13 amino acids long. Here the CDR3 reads CASSKGYNQPQHF. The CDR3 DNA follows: TGTGCCAGCAGTAAGGGGTACAATCAGCCCCAGCATTTT.

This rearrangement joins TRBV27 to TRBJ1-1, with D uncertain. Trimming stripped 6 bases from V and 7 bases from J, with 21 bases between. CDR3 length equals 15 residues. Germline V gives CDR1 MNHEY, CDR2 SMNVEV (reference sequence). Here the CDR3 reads CASSELRRVEGEAFF. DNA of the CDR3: TGTGCCAGCAGCGAACTCCGGCGGGTTGAAGGTGAAGCTTTCTTT.

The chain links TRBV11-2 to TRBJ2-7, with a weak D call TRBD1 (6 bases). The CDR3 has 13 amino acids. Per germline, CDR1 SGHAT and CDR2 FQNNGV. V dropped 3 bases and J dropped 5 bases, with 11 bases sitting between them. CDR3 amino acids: CASSFNRANEQYF. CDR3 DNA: TGTGCCAGCAGCTTTAACAGGGCGAACGAGCAGTACTTC.